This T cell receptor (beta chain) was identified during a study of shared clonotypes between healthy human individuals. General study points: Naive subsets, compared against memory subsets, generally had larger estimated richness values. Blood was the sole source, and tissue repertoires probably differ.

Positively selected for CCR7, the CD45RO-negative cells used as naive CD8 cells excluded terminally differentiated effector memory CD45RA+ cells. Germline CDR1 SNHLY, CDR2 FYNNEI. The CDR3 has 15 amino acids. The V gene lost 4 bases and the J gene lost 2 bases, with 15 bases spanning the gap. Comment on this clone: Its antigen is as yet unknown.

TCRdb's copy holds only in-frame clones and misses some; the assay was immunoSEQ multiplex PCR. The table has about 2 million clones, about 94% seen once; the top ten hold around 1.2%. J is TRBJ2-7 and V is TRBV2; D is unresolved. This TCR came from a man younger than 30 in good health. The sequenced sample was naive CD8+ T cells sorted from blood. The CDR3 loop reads CASSGAESGAYEQYF. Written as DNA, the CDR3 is TGTGCCAGCAGTGGTGCGGAATCTGGCGCCTACGAGCAGTACTTC.